This T cell receptor (beta chain) was profiled in a study of tumor-infiltrating lymphocytes in primary liver carcinoma. Making TCR beta cDNA involved approximately 480 ng total RNA and a constant-region primer. Nested multiplex PCR, run for three rounds with slightly modified ARM-PCR, yielded TCR beta libraries. The first two PCR rounds, roughly 9 cycles each, used TRBV1-TRBV30 forward primers and a C-beta reverse primer. TCRdb reanalysed the multiplex PCR reads using MiXCR and keeps one entry per CDR3 protein. The sample holds fewer than 400,000 distinct CDR3 sequences, 45% to 70% seen once. V shed 5 bases, J shed 2 bases, and the junction held 0 bases outside the gene matches. The CDR3 covers 13 residues. Out of unsorted whole blood came the blood RNA, and germline DNA was extracted as well. This clonotype has ten or more counts. Its antigen is currently unknown. Study findings and constraints: It was in tumors, not blood, that the top-250-clone fraction was significantly higher (p = 0.039).

The chain carries TRBV12-3 or TRBV12-4 and TRBJ2-1; 7 bases line up with TRBD1. Specimen: peripheral blood. The source of this sequence is a woman younger than 45 with primary liver carcinoma and hepatitis B virus infection. The CDR3 coding sequence is TGTGCCAGCAGTGGACAGGCCTACAATGAGCAGTTCTTC. It encodes CASSGQAYNEQFF.